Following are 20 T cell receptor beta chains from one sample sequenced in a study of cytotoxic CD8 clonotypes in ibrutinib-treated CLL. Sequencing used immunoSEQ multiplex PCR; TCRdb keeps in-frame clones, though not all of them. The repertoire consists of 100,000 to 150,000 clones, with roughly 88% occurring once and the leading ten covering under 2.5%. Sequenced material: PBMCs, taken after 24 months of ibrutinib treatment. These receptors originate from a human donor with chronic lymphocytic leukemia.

The CDR3 here is CASSSGTGYEQYF. The DNA of the CDR3 is TGTGCCAGCAGTTCCGGGACTGGCTACGAGCAGTACTTC. The chain is built from TRBV27 and TRBJ2-7, with D possibly being TRBD2 (6 bases). The V gene's germline CDR1 is MNHEY and CDR2 SMNVEV (reference sequence). The CDR3 contains 13 residues. The V and J ends lost 4 bases and 3 bases respectively, with 10 bases between them.

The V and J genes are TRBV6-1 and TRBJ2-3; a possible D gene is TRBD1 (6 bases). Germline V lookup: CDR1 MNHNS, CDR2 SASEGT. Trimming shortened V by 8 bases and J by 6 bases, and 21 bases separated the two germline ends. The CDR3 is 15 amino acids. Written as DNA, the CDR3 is TGTGCCAGCCGTTTTCGGGGACATCTTGCCGATACGCAGTATTTT. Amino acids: CASRFRGHLADTQYF.

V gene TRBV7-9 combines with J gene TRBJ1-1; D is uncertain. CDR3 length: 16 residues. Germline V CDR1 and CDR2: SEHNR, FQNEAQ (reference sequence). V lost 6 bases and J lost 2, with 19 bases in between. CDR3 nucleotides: TGTGCCAGCAGGTCTTGGGGTGGCAGCTCTAACACTGAAGCTTTCTTT. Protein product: CASRSWGGSSNTEAFF. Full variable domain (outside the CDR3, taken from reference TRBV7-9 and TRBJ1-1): DTGVSQNPRHKITKRGQNVTFRCDPISEHNRLYWYRQTLGQGPEFLTYFQNEAQLEKSRLLSDRFSAERPKGSFSTLEIQRTEQGDSAMYLCASRSWGGSSNTEAFFGQGTRLTVV.

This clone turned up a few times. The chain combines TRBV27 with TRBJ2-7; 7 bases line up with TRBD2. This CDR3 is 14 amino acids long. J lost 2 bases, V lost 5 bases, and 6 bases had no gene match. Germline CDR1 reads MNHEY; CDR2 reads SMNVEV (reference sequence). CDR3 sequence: CASSRAGPAYEQYF. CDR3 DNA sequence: TGTGCCAGCAGTCGAGCGGGGCCAGCCTACGAGCAGTACTTC.

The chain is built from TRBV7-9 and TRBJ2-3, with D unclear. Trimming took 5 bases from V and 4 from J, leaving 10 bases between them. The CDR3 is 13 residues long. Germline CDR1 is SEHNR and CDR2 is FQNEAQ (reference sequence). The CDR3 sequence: CASSPYVSDTQYF. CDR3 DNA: TGTGCCAGCAGCCCCTATGTATCAGATACGCAGTATTTT.

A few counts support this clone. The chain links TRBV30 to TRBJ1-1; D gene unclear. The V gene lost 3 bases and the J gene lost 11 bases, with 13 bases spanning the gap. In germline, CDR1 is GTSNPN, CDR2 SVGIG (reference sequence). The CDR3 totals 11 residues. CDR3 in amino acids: CAWSQSTLAFF. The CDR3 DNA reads TGTGCCTGGAGCCAATCAACACTGGCTTTCTTT. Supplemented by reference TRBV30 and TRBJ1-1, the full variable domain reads SQTIHQWPATLVQPVGSPLSLECTVEGTSNPNLYWYRQAAGRGLQLLFYSVGIGQISSEVPQNLSASRPQDRQFILSSKKLLLSDSGFYLCAWSQSTLAFFGQGTRLTVV.

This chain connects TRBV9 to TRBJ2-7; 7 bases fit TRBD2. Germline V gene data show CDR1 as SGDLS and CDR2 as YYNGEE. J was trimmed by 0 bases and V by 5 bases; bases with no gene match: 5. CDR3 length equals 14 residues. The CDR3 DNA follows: TGTGCCAGCAGGCGGGACTATAGCTCCTACGAGCAGTACTTC. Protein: CASRRDYSSYEQYF.

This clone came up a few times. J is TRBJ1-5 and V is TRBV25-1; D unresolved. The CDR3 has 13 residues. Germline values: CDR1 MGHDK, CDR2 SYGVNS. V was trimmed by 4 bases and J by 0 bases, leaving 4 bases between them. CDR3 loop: CASSGPSNQPQHF. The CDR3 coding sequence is TGTGCCAGCAGTGGGCCTAGCAATCAGCCCCAGCATTTT.

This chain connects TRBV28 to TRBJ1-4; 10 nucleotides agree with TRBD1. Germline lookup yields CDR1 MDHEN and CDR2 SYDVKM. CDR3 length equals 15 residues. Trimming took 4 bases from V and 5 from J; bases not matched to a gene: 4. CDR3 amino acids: CASSSPTGGNEKLFF. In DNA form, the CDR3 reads TGTGCCAGCAGTTCCCCGACAGGGGGCAATGAAAAACTGTTTTTT.

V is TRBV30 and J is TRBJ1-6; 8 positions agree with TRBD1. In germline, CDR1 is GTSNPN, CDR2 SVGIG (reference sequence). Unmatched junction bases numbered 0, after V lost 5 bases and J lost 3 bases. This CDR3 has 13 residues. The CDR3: CAWDRGYNSPLHF. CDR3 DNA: TGTGCCTGGGACAGGGGCTATAATTCACCCCTCCACTTT.

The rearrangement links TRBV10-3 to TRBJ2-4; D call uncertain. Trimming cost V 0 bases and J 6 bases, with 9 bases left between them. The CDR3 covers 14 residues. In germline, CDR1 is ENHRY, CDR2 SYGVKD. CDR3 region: CAISESGQRNIQYF. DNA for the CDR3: TGTGCCATCAGTGAGTCTGGGCAGAGAAACATTCAGTACTTC.

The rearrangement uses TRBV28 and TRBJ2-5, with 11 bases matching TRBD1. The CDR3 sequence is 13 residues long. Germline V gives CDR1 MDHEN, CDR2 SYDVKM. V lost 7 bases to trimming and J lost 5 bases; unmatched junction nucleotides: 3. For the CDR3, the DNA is TGTGCCAGCAACTGGGACAGGGGGGAGACCCAGTACTTC. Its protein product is CASNWDRGETQYF. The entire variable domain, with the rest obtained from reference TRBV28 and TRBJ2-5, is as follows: DVKVTQSSRYLVKRTGEKVFLECVQDMDHENMFWYRQDPGLGLRLIYFSYDVKMKEKGDIPEGYSVSREKKERFSLILESASTNQTSMYLCASNWDRGETQYFGPGTRLLVL.

The CDR3 region has the DNA TGTGCCAGCAGCTCACAGGGTTATAATTCACCCCTCCACTTT. This codes for CASSSQGYNSPLHF. The chain is built from TRBV11-2 and TRBJ1-6; a weak D match, TRBD1 (6 bases). V lost 4 bases and J 4 bases, leaving 8 bases between the germline ends. Looked up from germline, CDR1 is SGHAT and CDR2 is FQNNGV. There are 14 residues in the CDR3.

The CDR3 coding sequence is TGTGCCACAGGAACGGACGGTCTGAACACTGAAGCTTTCTTT. Its protein is CATGTDGLNTEAFF. The chain is built from TRBV27 and TRBJ1-1, with D unresolved. The V and J ends lost 10 bases and 0 bases respectively, with 15 bases between them. CDR1 and CDR2 from the germline V gene are MNHEY and SMNVEV (reference sequence). The CDR3 extends over 14 amino acids.

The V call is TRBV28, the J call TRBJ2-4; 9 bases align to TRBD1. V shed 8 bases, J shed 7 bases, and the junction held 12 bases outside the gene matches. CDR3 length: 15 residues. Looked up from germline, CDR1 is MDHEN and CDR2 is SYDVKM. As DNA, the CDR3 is TGTGCCAGCCTAGCAGGCGCGACAGGGGGGAACATTCAGTACTTC. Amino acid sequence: CASLAGATGGNIQYF.

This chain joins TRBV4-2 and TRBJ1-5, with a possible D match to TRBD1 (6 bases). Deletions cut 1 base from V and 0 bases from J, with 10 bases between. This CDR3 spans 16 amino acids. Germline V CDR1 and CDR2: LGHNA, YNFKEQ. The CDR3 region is CASSQARTDSNQPQHF. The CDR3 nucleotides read TGTGCCAGCAGCCAAGCCCGGACAGATAGCAATCAGCCCCAGCATTTT.

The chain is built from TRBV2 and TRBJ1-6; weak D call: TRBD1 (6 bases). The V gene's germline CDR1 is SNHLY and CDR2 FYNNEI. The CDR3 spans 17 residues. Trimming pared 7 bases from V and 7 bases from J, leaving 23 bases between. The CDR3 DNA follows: TGTGCCAGCAACTCAAAGCCAACAGGGATGGGCAATTCACCCCTCCACTTT. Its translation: CASNSKPTGMGNSPLHF.

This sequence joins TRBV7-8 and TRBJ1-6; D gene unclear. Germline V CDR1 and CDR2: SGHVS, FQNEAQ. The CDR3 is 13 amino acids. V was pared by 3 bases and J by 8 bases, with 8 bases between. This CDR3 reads CASSLDGDSPLHF. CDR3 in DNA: TGTGCCAGCAGCTTGGATGGTGATTCACCCCTCCACTTT.

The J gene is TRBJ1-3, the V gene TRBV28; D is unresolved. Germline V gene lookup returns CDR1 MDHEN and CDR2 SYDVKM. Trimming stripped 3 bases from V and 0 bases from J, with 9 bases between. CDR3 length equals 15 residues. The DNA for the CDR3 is TGTGCCAGCAGTTTTAAGGGAGGCTCTGGAAACACCATATATTTT. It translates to CASSFKGGSGNTIYF. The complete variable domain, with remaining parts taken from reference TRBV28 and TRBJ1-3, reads DVKVTQSSRYLVKRTGEKVFLECVQDMDHENMFWYRQDPGLGLRLIYFSYDVKMKEKGDIPEGYSVSREKKERFSLILESASTNQTSMYLCASSFKGGSGNTIYFGEGSWLTVV.

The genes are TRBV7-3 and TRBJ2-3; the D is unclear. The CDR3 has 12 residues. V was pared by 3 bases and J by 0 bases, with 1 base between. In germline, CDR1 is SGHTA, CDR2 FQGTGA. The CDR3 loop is CASSFSTDTQYF. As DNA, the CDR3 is TGTGCCAGCAGCTTTAGCACAGATACGCAGTATTTT.